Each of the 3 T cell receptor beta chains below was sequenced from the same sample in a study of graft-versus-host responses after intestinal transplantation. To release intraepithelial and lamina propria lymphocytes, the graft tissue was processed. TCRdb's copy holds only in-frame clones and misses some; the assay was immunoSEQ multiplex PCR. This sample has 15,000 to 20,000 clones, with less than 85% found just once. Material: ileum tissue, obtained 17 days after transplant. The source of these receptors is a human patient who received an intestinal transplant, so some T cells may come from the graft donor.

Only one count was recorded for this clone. The CDR3 DNA follows: TGTGCCAGTACCTCCGACCGGCGGAGCAATCAGCCCCAGCATTTT. It translates to CASTSDRRSNQPQHF. The rearrangement uses TRBV19 and TRBJ1-5; no firm D call. The germline gives CDR1 LNHDA, CDR2 SQIVND (reference sequence). V was shortened by 7 bases and J by 1 base, with 14 bases between the two germline ends. The CDR3 runs 15 residues. The whole variable domain, remainder taken from reference TRBV19 and TRBJ1-5, is DGGITQSPKYLFRKEGQNVTLSCEQNLNHDAMYWYRQDPGQGLRLIYYSQIVNDFQKGDIAEGYSVSREKKESFPLTVTSAQKNPTAFYLCASTSDRRSNQPQHFGDGTRLSIL.

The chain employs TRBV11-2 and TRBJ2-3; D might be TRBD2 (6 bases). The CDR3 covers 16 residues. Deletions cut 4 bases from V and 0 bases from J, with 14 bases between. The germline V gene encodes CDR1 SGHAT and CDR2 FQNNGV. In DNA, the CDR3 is TGTGCCAGCAGCTCCCGGGAGACGGGTAGCACAGATACGCAGTATTTT. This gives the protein CASSSRETGSTDTQYF.

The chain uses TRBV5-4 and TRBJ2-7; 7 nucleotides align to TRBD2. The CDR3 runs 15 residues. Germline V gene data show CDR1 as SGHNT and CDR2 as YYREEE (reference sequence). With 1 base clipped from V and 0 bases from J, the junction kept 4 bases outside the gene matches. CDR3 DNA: TGTGCCAGCAGCTTGCCTAGCGGCCCCTCCTACGAGCAGTACTTC. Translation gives CASSLPSGPSYEQYF. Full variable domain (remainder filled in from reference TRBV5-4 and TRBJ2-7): ETGVTQSPTHLIKTRGQQVTLRCSSQSGHNTVSWYQQALGQGPQFIFQYYREEENGRGNFPPRFSGLQFPNYSSELNVNALELDDSALYLCASSLPSGPSYEQYFGPGTRLTVT.